These 21 T cell receptor beta chains share one sample of origin, sequenced in a study of blood T cell repertoires in COVID-19 (dated by TCRdb to 2019 to 2021). Library creation used the immunoSEQ multiplex PCR assay. Held by TCRdb, this immuneACCESS table contains in-frame sequences only and omits some clones. Under half of the omission traces to an unresolved V gene where checked; the cause of the rest is unknown. The sample has about 270,000 clones on record, 82% of them singletons. The ten biggest clones cover about 3% of the sample. Input material: peripheral blood. The origin of the receptors is a woman aged 18-30 years with acute or convalescent COVID-19.

The chain couples TRBV5-1 to TRBJ1-1; 8 positions match TRBD1. CDR1 and CDR2 (germline): SGHRS, YFSETQ. J was trimmed by 4 bases and V by 4 bases; bases with no gene match: 6. The CDR3 has 14 amino acids. CDR3 coding DNA: TGCGCCAGCAGCCCTGGACAGGGAAGCACTGAAGCTTTCTTT. Translating gives CASSPGQGSTEAFF.

V and J are TRBV11-1 and TRBJ1-1, with D hard to call. This CDR3 region has 15 residues. V was clipped by 0 bases and J by 5 bases, with 13 bases between them. The germline gives CDR1 SGHAT, CDR2 FQDESV (reference sequence). CDR3 bases: TGTGCCAGCAGCTTAGCGTACAGCGGGGTAACTGAAGCTTTCTTT. As protein: CASSLAYSGVTEAFF. Combining the CDR3 with reference TRBV11-1 and TRBJ1-1 gives the whole variable domain EAEVAQSPRYKITEKSQAVAFWCDPISGHATLYWYRQILGQGPELLVQFQDESVVDDSQLPKDRFSAERLKGVDSTLKIQPAELGDSAMYLCASSLAYSGVTEAFFGQGTRLTVV.

The chain is built from TRBV28 and TRBJ2-7, with TRBD2 identical over 11 bases. This CDR3 has 16 amino acids. J gave up 3 bases and V 7 bases, and 11 bases lay outside the gene matches. The germline gives CDR1 MDHEN, CDR2 SYDVKM. Here the CDR3 DNA reads TGTGCCAGCACCCACGCCGGGACTAGCGGCTTCTACGAGCAGTACTTC. It specifies CASTHAGTSGFYEQYF.

The sample holds one count of this clone. V and J are TRBV5-4 and TRBJ1-1; possibly TRBD1 for D (5 bases). Trimming left V 2 bases short and J 2 bases short, with 10 bases between. This CDR3 contains 14 residues. Germline CDR1 reads SGHNT; CDR2 reads YYREEE (reference sequence). DNA of the CDR3: TGTGCCAGCAGCTTCGCGGGGCCTAACACTGAAGCTTTCTTT. Residues: CASSFAGPNTEAFF.

The chain carries TRBV7-9 and TRBJ1-2, with D tentatively TRBD1 (5 bases). CDR1 is SEHNR, CDR2 FQNEAQ, per germline (reference sequence). The CDR3 covers 15 residues. V gave up 5 bases and J gave up 2 bases, with 15 bases separating them. The CDR3 here is CASSPVAQENYGYTF. In DNA, the CDR3 is TGTGCCAGCAGCCCAGTCGCACAGGAGAACTATGGCTACACCTTC.

CDR3 sequence (DNA): TGTGCCAGCAGCCGCCTAGCGGGCGTTCCCTACGAGCAGTACTTC. This sequence encodes CASSRLAGVPYEQYF. V is TRBV5-5 and J is TRBJ2-7; 8 nucleotides align to TRBD2. The CDR3 runs to 15 residues. V lost 4 bases, J lost 2 bases, and 8 bases stayed unmatched. Per the germline V gene, CDR1 is SGHKS and CDR2 is YYEKEE (reference sequence). The full variable domain, in which reference TRBV5-5 and TRBJ2-7 provide the parts outside the CDR3, is DAGVTQSPTHLIKTRGQQVTLRCSPISGHKSVSWYQQVLGQGPQFIFQYYEKEERGRGNFPDRFSARQFPNYSSELNVNALLLGDSALYLCASSRLAGVPYEQYFGPGTRLTVT.

The rearrangement uses TRBV14 and TRBJ2-2, with 8 bases fitting TRBD1. CDR3 length: 15 amino acids. Germline CDR1 is SGHDN and CDR2 is FVKESK. Trimming at V came to 4 bases and at J to 7 bases, leaving 8 bases not matched to a gene. The DNA of the CDR3 is TGTGCCAGCAGCCGCACAGGGGGGTTCGGCGGGGAGCTGTTTTTT. Protein product: CASSRTGGFGGELFF.

This chain joins TRBV9 and TRBJ2-5; 7 bases match TRBD1. The CDR3 sequence is 14 residues long. Germline V gene sequence: CDR1 SGDLS, CDR2 YYNGEE. With 4 bases clipped from V and 1 base from J, the junction kept 4 bases outside the gene matches. The CDR3 DNA is TGTGCCAGCAGCTTCCGGGACAGCCAAGAGACCCAGTACTTC. This gives the protein CASSFRDSQETQYF.

In its sample, this clone was seen a few times. The chain carries TRBV28 and TRBJ1-5; 10 positions match TRBD1. With V trimmed by 4 bases and J by 2 bases, 8 bases remained unmatched. CDR3 length: 17 residues. Germline CDR1 reads MDHEN; CDR2 reads SYDVKM. The CDR3 here is CASSSPGQGSRNQPQHF. The CDR3 DNA sequence: TGTGCCAGCAGTTCCCCGGGACAGGGGTCACGCAATCAGCCCCAGCATTTT.

The V and J genes are TRBV9 and TRBJ1-3; the match to TRBD1 covers 7 bases. Per germline, CDR1 SGDLS and CDR2 YYNGEE. The J segment lost 0 bases and the V segment lost 4 bases, leaving 4 bases of the junction unmatched. The CDR3 has 15 amino acids. In DNA, the CDR3 is TGTGCCAGCAGCTACACAGGGGTCTCTGGAAACACCATATATTTT. This encodes CASSYTGVSGNTIYF.

V gene TRBV28 combines with J gene TRBJ2-5; D possibly corresponds to TRBD2 (6 bases). CDR1 is MDHEN, CDR2 SYDVKM, per germline. Trimming removed 1 base at V and 4 bases at J, with 10 bases between. This CDR3 comprises 14 residues. This chain's CDR3 is CASSLSVEGETQYF. In DNA, the CDR3 is TGTGCCAGCAGTTTATCGGTGGAGGGAGAGACCCAGTACTTC. The full variable domain, completed using reference TRBV28 and TRBJ2-5, is DVKVTQSSRYLVKRTGEKVFLECVQDMDHENMFWYRQDPGLGLRLIYFSYDVKMKEKGDIPEGYSVSREKKERFSLILESASTNQTSMYLCASSLSVEGETQYFGPGTRLLVL.

The chain couples TRBV7-9 to TRBJ2-5; TRBD1 aligns across 7 bases. J lost 5 bases, V lost 1 base, and 7 bases had no gene match. Germline values: CDR1 SEHNR, CDR2 FQNEAQ (reference sequence). CDR3 length: 15 amino acids. This CDR3 is CASSLGGQAQETQYF. DNA of the CDR3: TGTGCCAGCAGCTTAGGTGGACAGGCCCAGGAGACCCAGTACTTC.

About this clone: No DNA is shown, since the ends of the CDR3 on it are uncertain; the CDR3 is the one TCRdb lists. The chain has TRBV6-5 and TRBJ1-6; TRBD1 reflects the table's D call only, with no check against the DNA. The CDR3 is 15 amino acids in total, end residues counted. Germline V gene sequence: CDR1 MNHEY, CDR2 SVGAGI. CDR3 sequence: CASILDRGENSPLHF.

The rearrangement joins TRBV4-3 to TRBJ2-2, with D possibly matching TRBD1 (5 bases). The CDR3 loop spans 14 amino acids. V dropped 3 bases and J dropped 4 bases, with 9 bases sitting between them. Germline values: CDR1 LGHNA, CDR2 YSLEER. CDR3 coding DNA: TGCGCCAGCAGCCAGGGGCAGGGCACCGGGGAGCTGTTTTTT. It codes for CASSQGQGTGELFF.

The rearrangement links TRBV7-2 to TRBJ1-1, with D possibly TRBD1 on 6 matching bases. The CDR3 extends over 14 amino acids. V shed 1 base and J shed 4 bases, with 10 bases lying between them. Germline CDR1 and CDR2: SGHTA and FQGNSA. CDR3 protein: CASSLVGGPTEAFF. The CDR3 region has the DNA TGTGCCAGCAGCTTAGTGGGGGGGCCCACTGAAGCTTTCTTT. The entire variable domain, with the rest obtained from reference TRBV7-2 and TRBJ1-1, is as follows: GAGVSQSPSNKVTEKGKDVELRCDPISGHTALYWYRQSLGQGLEFLIYFQGNSAPDKSGLPSDRFSAERTGGSVSTLTIQRTQQEDSAVYLCASSLVGGPTEAFFGQGTRLTVV.

This clone has just one count. The rearrangement links TRBV18 to TRBJ2-7, with D possibly being TRBD2 (6 bases). The CDR3 is 17 amino acids. Germline CDR1 and CDR2: KGHSH and LQKENI. The germline V and J ends were trimmed by 4 bases and 0 bases, with 19 bases remaining between them. The CDR3 nucleotides are TGTGCCAGCTCACGCGTAAACAGCGGGTTGGGCTCCTACGAGCAGTACTTC. Translation gives CASSRVNSGLGSYEQYF.

This clone was detected a few times. The chain recombines TRBV25-1 with TRBJ2-3; TRBD1 might be the D (6 bases). Trimming shortened V by 2 bases and J by 1 base, and 10 bases separated the two germline ends. The length of the CDR3 is 15 residues. Germline V gene data show CDR1 as MGHDK and CDR2 as SYGVNS. Here the CDR3 DNA reads TGTGCCAGCAGTGAAGGGGGCACTGGCACAGATACGCAGTATTTT. Translation gives CASSEGGTGTDTQYF.

This chain connects TRBV28 to TRBJ1-3; no definite D call. CDR1 and CDR2 (germline): MDHEN, SYDVKM. V shed 3 bases and J shed 0 bases, with 12 bases lying between them. The CDR3 length is 16 residues. CDR3 sequence reads: CASSLGQAISGNTIYF. In DNA, the CDR3 is TGTGCCAGCAGTTTGGGTCAGGCTATCTCTGGAAACACCATATATTTT.

The CDR3: CASSSRTEETQYF. Written as DNA, the CDR3 is TGTGCCAGCAGCTCCCGGACAGAAGAGACCCAGTACTTC. The genes are TRBV13 and TRBJ2-5; D may be TRBD1 (6 bases). Trimming shortened V by 4 bases and J by 3 bases, and 9 bases separated the two germline ends. The germline V gene has CDR1 PRHDT and CDR2 FYEKMQ (reference sequence). This CDR3 spans 13 amino acids. Complete variable domain (other parts from reference TRBV13 and TRBJ2-5): AAGVIQSPRHLIKEKRETATLKCYPIPRHDTVYWYQQGPGQDPQFLISFYEKMQSDKGSIPDRFSAQQFSDYHSELNMSSLELGDSALYFCASSSRTEETQYFGPGTRLLVL.

J is TRBJ2-3 and V is TRBV30; D might be TRBD1 (6 bases). V lost 3 bases to trimming and J lost 2 bases, with 21 bases between them. The germline V gene has CDR1 GTSNPN and CDR2 SVGIG (reference sequence). The CDR3 has 17 amino acids. The CDR3 loop is CAWRALLGGLTTDTQYF. The CDR3 DNA sequence: TGTGCCTGGAGGGCCCTTCTTGGGGGCCTAACCACAGATACGCAGTATTTT.

The rearrangement joins TRBV7-2 to TRBJ2-1; 7 bases align to TRBD2. CDR1 and CDR2 from the germline V gene are SGHTA and FQGNSA. The V segment lost 5 bases and the J segment 0 bases; nucleotides outside the gene matches: 7. The CDR3 length is 16 residues. CDR3 amino acids: CASSTGTTSSYNEQFF. In DNA, the CDR3 is TGTGCCAGCAGCACCGGGACTACGAGCTCCTACAATGAGCAGTTCTTC.